Below, 12 T cell receptor beta chains from the same sample are listed, as sequenced in a study of blood T cell repertoires in COVID-19. The table came from immunoSEQ multiplex PCR; TCRdb's copy has only in-frame clones and leaves some out. The sample shows some 220,000 clones, roughly 75% of them seen only once. The sample consisted of peripheral blood. The receptors shown here come from a woman between 70 and 85 years old with acute or convalescent COVID-19.

This chain connects TRBV5-1 to TRBJ2-1; 12 positions match TRBD2. Trimming removed 1 base from V and 6 bases from J; junction bases left unmatched: 11. This CDR3 has 18 residues. Germline loops: CDR1 SGHRS, CDR2 YFSETQ. CDR3 in amino acids: CASSLSIRASGGANEQFF. As DNA, the CDR3 is TGCGCCAGCAGCTTGTCAATTCGGGCTAGCGGGGGGGCCAATGAGCAGTTCTTC.

This clone was seen a single time. The rearrangement links TRBV6-5 to TRBJ1-3; 7 bases are shared with TRBD1. The ends lost 5 bases at V and 2 bases at J; junction bases unmatched: 3. The CDR3 covers 14 residues. Looked up from germline, CDR1 is MNHEY and CDR2 is SVGAGI. The CDR3 region has the DNA TGTGCCAGCAGTAGTGACAGGGCTGGAAACACCATATATTTT. Translating it yields CASSSDRAGNTIYF.

V usage is TRBV2 and J usage is TRBJ1-2, with TRBD1 identical over 7 bases. This CDR3 has 16 amino acids. CDR1 is SNHLY and CDR2 is FYNNEI in the germline V gene. Trimming cost V 7 bases and J 2 bases; bases outside gene matches: 13. The CDR3, as DNA: TGTGCCAGCACTGTAGACAGGGCCACCCGAAACTATGGCTACACCTTC. This encodes CASTVDRATRNYGYTF.

This clone showed up just once. The V and J genes are TRBV4-3 and TRBJ2-2; TRBD1 agrees at 9 bases. With 3 bases clipped from V and 5 bases from J, the junction kept 7 bases outside the gene matches. The CDR3 length is 16 residues. Germline V gene lookup returns CDR1 LGHNA and CDR2 YSLEER. CDR3 DNA sequence: TGCGCCAGCAGCCAGGGGGACAGGGTTGGGACCGGGGAGCTGTTTTTT. Its protein is CASSQGDRVGTGELFF.

This clone appeared a few times. At the DNA level, this CDR3 is encoded by other sequences in the same sample as well. The rearrangement uses TRBV7-6 and TRBJ1-2; 7 bases align to TRBD1. This CDR3 has 13 amino acids. V trimming: 5 bases; J trimming: 5 bases; junction bases outside the gene matches: 5. Germline V CDR1 and CDR2: SGHVS, FNYEAQ. CDR3 sequence reads: CASSPTGNYGYTF. CDR3 nucleotides: TGTGCCAGCAGCCCGACAGGGAATTATGGCTACACCTTC.

The chain joins TRBV3-1 (or the pseudogene TRBV3-2) to TRBJ2-7; 11 bases align to TRBD2. The CDR3 covers 15 residues. The ends lost 4 bases at V and 0 bases at J; junction bases unmatched: 2. Germline CDR1 is LGHDT and CDR2 is YNNKEL (reference sequence). The CDR3 is CASSRSGGASYEQYV. The CDR3 nucleotides are TGTGCCAGCAGCCGTAGCGGGGGGGCCTCCTACGAGCAGTACGTC.

The rearrangement uses TRBV24-1 and TRBJ2-3; the D gene is possibly TRBD2 (6 bases). Trimming pared 7 bases from V and 6 bases from J, leaving 13 bases between. Germline V gene data show CDR1 as KGHDR and CDR2 as SFDVKD. This CDR3 comprises 13 residues. CDR3 nucleotides: TGTGCCACCAGAGGCGCCGGGGGTGATACGCAGTATTTT. This sequence encodes CATRGAGGDTQYF.

The chain combines TRBV24-1 with TRBJ1-2; D is unclear. V lost 4 bases, J lost 4 bases, and 12 bases lay in between. The germline gives CDR1 KGHDR, CDR2 SFDVKD. There are 14 residues in the CDR3. The CDR3, as DNA: TGTGCCACCAGTGACGGAGGAGATTTCTATGGCTACACCTTC. It translates to CATSDGGDFYGYTF.

This chain joins TRBV24-1 and TRBJ1-2; no clear D. CDR1 and CDR2 (germline): KGHDR, SFDVKD. The CDR3 spans 14 residues. The ends were cut back, 1 base at V and 3 bases at J, with 8 bases in the middle. CDR3 residues: CATSDFTADYGYTF. DNA of the CDR3: TGTGCCACCAGTGATTTTACAGCTGACTATGGCTACACCTTC.

The rearrangement uses TRBV14 and TRBJ2-1; maybe TRBD1 (6 bases). V lost 1 base and J 7 bases, leaving 17 bases between the germline ends. CDR3 length: 16 amino acids. CDR1 and CDR2 from the germline V gene are SGHDN and FVKESK. CDR3 protein: CASSQAKGVRKNEQFF. In DNA, the CDR3 is TGTGCCAGCAGCCAAGCTAAGGGGGTCCGGAAAAATGAGCAGTTCTTC.

This chain links TRBV10-3 with TRBJ2-5, with 9 bases that match TRBD2. This CDR3 spans 14 amino acids. Germline CDR1 is ENHRY and CDR2 is SYGVKD. The junction had 5 bases not matched to a gene; V was cut back by 4 bases and J by 5 bases. The CDR3 sequence: CAISGGLAGETQYF. As DNA, the CDR3 is TGTGCCATCAGTGGGGGACTAGCTGGTGAGACCCAGTACTTC.

The chain joins TRBV23-1 to TRBJ2-2, with a possible D match to TRBD1 (6 bases). TRBV23-1 is an ORF for which the function is uncertain. V lost 2 bases and J lost 4, with 23 bases in between. The CDR3 extends over 19 amino acids. Here the CDR3 DNA reads TGCGCCAGCAGTCAAAGGGACACAGATGCTAGGGGGAGCACCGGGGAGCTGTTTTTT. Its protein product is CASSQRDTDARGSTGELFF.